The sequence of this T cell receptor (beta chain) was determined in a study of blood T cell repertoires in COVID-19. Study-level information: Samples taken during acute and convalescent COVID-19 were collected in the United States, Italy and Spain. PBMCs, B-cell-depleted T cells, or T cells were the source of the cDNA or gDNA that made up the material.

As processed by the authors: Researchers report that nucleated cell counts were estimated from reference gene primer amplification. The table came from immunoSEQ multiplex PCR; TCRdb's copy has only in-frame clones and leaves some out. The DNA was the basis for D and trimming; V, J and clone size are from that table. Here the sample spans some 670,000 clones, around 90% being singletons. Germline assignment: CDR1 LNHDA and CDR2 SQIVND (reference sequence). CDR3 length: 14 amino acids. With 5 bases removed from V and 2 bases from J, the gap between germline ends came to 13 bases. This sequence originates from a woman aged 18-29 years with acute or convalescent COVID-19. The specimen was peripheral blood. The rearrangement joins TRBV19 to TRBJ2-7, with TRBD1 as a possible D gene (6 bases). CDR3 sequence (DNA): TGTGCCAGTAGTCCAGGGGAACTACCCTACGAGCAGTACTTC. This translates into CASSPGELPYEQYF.